This paragraph covers one T cell receptor (beta chain) sequence. Its antigen is as yet unknown. This sample was taken from a study of cytomegalovirus exposure and HLA in healthy donors. Study information: Caucasian-associated ancestry cluster membership applied to approximately 80% of 398 genotyped donors. General observations from the study: The authors later found TCR association rates varying by HLA locus, with DRB1 most and HLA-C fewest.

The primer mix had 60 Vbeta and 13 Jbeta primers. The protocol was immunoSEQ multiplex PCR, while the TCRdb copy is restricted to in-frame clones and leaves out a portion. The data show some 150,000 clones, approximately 88% seen once. Unmatched junction bases numbered 3, after V lost 5 bases and J lost 1 base. The germline V gene has CDR1 MNHEY and CDR2 SMNVEV (reference sequence). This CDR3 has 15 amino acids. This receptor was obtained from a woman in her 30s in good health and CMV-seronegative. The chain is built from TRBV27 and TRBJ2-3; 10 nucleotides align to TRBD2. Sequencing was done on a sample of PBMCs. As DNA, the CDR3 is TGTGCCAGCAGTCCTCTAGCGGGAGGCACAGATACGCAGTATTTT. The encoded protein is CASSPLAGGTDTQYF.